The next 11 T cell receptor beta chains were all read from a single sample in a study of T-cell reconstitution after alpha-beta-depleted transplantation in children. Unique molecular identifiers featured in how the TCRbeta library was prepared. TCRdb re-called the PCR reads through MiXCR, storing one row per CDR3 protein. The sample carries just over 950,000 distinct CDR3 sequences, around 30% recorded once. The sample in question was PBMCs, mostly from graft donor cells, obtained 360 days after TCRalphabeta/CD19-depleted stem cell transplant. The receptors stem from a boy under two years old who had a stem cell transplant for SCID, so the T cells may come from the graft donor.

This clonotype was seen a handful of times. The chain carries TRBV7-9 and TRBJ2-5; 12 positions agree with TRBD2. This CDR3 comprises 15 residues. Unmatched junction bases numbered 3, after V lost 2 bases and J lost 5 bases. From germline, CDR1 is SEHNR and CDR2 FQNEAQ (reference sequence). CDR3 residues: CASSLRTSGEETQYF. The DNA for the CDR3 is TGTGCCAGCAGCTTAAGGACTAGCGGGGAGGAGACCCAGTACTTC.

This rearrangement joins TRBV25-1 to TRBJ2-7, with D unresolved. The CDR3 loop spans 13 amino acids. Germline CDR1 is MGHDK and CDR2 is SYGVNS. The V and J ends lost 1 base and 3 bases respectively, with 7 bases between them. The DNA of the CDR3 is TGTGCCAGCAGTGAATGGGCCGACTACGAGCAGTACTTC. It codes for CASSEWADYEQYF.

This clonotype showed up just a few times. This chain joins TRBV5-6 and TRBJ2-1; 7 nucleotides line up with TRBD1. The length of the CDR3 is 12 residues. Looked up from germline, CDR1 is SGHDT and CDR2 is YYEEEE. The V and J ends lost 1 base and 14 bases, in that order; junction bases with no gene match: 6. The CDR3 DNA reads TGTGCCAGCAGCTTGATGATCGGACAGGAGTTCTTC. Its protein product is CASSLMIGQEFF.

This chain uses TRBV6-2 or TRBV6-3 with TRBJ2-3; D unclear. Germline loops: CDR1 MNHEY, CDR2 SVGEGT. This CDR3 comprises 14 residues. Trimming took off 0 bases at V and 5 bases at J, with 9 bases between the two ends. CDR3: CASSYSYGKDTQYF. CDR3 DNA: TGTGCCAGCAGTTACTCGTATGGCAAAGATACGCAGTATTTT.

The chain employs TRBV7-2 and TRBJ1-5; D is unresolved. The CDR3 extends over 15 amino acids. The V end lost 3 bases, the J end lost 4 bases, and 13 bases lay between the germline ends. The germline V gene has CDR1 SGHTA and CDR2 FQGNSA. The CDR3 protein is CASSFQDGLNQPQHF. The CDR3 nucleotides are TGTGCCAGCAGCTTCCAGGACGGATTGAATCAGCCCCAGCATTTT.

This clonotype was counted a few times. The chain couples TRBV4-3 to TRBJ2-2, with D possibly TRBD1 on 6 matching bases. Trimming removed 0 bases at V and 3 bases at J, with 17 bases between. Germline CDR1 is LGHNA and CDR2 is YSLEER. The CDR3 runs to 18 residues. This CDR3 is CASSQDLGQGKDTGELFF. The CDR3 DNA reads as TGCGCCAGCAGCCAAGATCTCGGGCAGGGGAAAGACACCGGGGAGCTGTTTTTT.

This clonotype came up a few times. The DNA of the CDR3 is TGTGCCAGCTCCCCCAGACTAGTAGGTCCCTACGAGCAGTACTTC. Its protein is CASSPRLVGPYEQYF. The chain recombines TRBV2 with TRBJ2-7, with D perhaps TRBD2 (6 bases). With 8 bases removed from V and 2 bases from J, the gap between germline ends came to 19 bases. The germline V gene encodes CDR1 SNHLY and CDR2 FYNNEI. CDR3 length equals 15 residues. Supplemented by reference TRBV2 and TRBJ2-7, the full variable domain reads EPEVTQTPSHQVTQMGQEVILRCVPISNHLYFYWYRQILGQKVEFLVSFYNNEISEKSEIFDDQFSVERPDGSNFTLKIRSTKLEDSAMYFCASSPRLVGPYEQYFGPGTRLTVT.

This clonotype came up once. The V gene is TRBV20-1, the J gene TRBJ2-2, with 7 bases that match TRBD2. The J segment lost 3 bases and the V segment lost 4 bases, leaving 8 bases of the junction unmatched. Germline V lookup: CDR1 DFQATT, CDR2 SNEGSKA (reference sequence). The CDR3 length is 15 residues. Written as DNA, the CDR3 is TGCAGTGCTATAGTCGGGGGGTCTCACACCGGGGAGCTGTTTTTT. As protein: CSAIVGGSHTGELFF.

The rearrangement uses TRBV19 and TRBJ2-7; 9 bases match TRBD1. Germline V gene data show CDR1 as LNHDA and CDR2 as SQIVND (reference sequence). This CDR3 is 15 amino acids long. With 3 bases clipped from V and 3 bases from J, the junction kept 6 bases outside the gene matches. The CDR3 protein is CASSMGQGLLYEQYF. In DNA form, the CDR3 reads TGTGCCAGTAGTATGGGACAGGGCCTCCTCTACGAGCAGTACTTC.

This clonotype has only a few counts. The J gene is TRBJ2-7, the V gene TRBV27; D might be TRBD2 (5 bases). The V end was cut by 6 bases, the J end by 2 bases, with 17 bases between. Germline loops: CDR1 MNHEY, CDR2 SMNVEV (reference sequence). The CDR3 consists of 15 residues. CDR3 in DNA: TGTGCCAGCAGGGAAGGACTCCGAGCTCCCTACGAGCAGTACTTC. This sequence encodes CASREGLRAPYEQYF.

A few counts support this clonotype. V usage is TRBV12-3 or TRBV12-4 and J usage is TRBJ2-7; no clear D gene. The CDR3 has 16 amino acids. V lost 5 bases to trimming and J lost 0 bases, with 17 bases between them. CDR3 region: CASSRPHGGSSYEQYF. CDR3 coding DNA: TGTGCCAGCAGTCGACCCCATGGCGGTAGCTCCTACGAGCAGTACTTC.